The entry that follows covers one T cell receptor (beta chain) sequence. The antigen remains unidentified. The data were obtained in a study of OX40 agonist ivuxolimab in advanced cancers. Study-level information: Past anti-PD-1, anti-PD-L1 or anti-CTLA-4 therapy was accepted, and 35% to 45% had received some.

Findings and limits, study-wide: CD8+ T cells showed, on average, more clonal expansion than CD4+ cells.

The table came from immunoSEQ multiplex PCR; TCRdb's copy has only in-frame clones and leaves some out. Of roughly 87,000 clones listed, roughly 88% are singletons. The CDR3 has 13 residues. Trimming cost V 5 bases and J 5 bases, with 12 bases left between them. Per germline, CDR1 ENHRY and CDR2 SYGVKD. The chain carries TRBV10-3 and TRBJ2-5, with a tentative D call TRBD1 (6 bases). The source is an adult with an advanced solid tumor such as melanoma, head and neck, liver or kidney cancer. The material sequenced was CD4+ or CD8+ T cells sorted from blood, taken in a trial of the OX40 agonist ivuxolimab. The CDR3 loop reads CAISTAGVETQYF. As DNA, the CDR3 is TGTGCCATCAGTACGGCAGGGGTGGAGACCCAGTACTTC.